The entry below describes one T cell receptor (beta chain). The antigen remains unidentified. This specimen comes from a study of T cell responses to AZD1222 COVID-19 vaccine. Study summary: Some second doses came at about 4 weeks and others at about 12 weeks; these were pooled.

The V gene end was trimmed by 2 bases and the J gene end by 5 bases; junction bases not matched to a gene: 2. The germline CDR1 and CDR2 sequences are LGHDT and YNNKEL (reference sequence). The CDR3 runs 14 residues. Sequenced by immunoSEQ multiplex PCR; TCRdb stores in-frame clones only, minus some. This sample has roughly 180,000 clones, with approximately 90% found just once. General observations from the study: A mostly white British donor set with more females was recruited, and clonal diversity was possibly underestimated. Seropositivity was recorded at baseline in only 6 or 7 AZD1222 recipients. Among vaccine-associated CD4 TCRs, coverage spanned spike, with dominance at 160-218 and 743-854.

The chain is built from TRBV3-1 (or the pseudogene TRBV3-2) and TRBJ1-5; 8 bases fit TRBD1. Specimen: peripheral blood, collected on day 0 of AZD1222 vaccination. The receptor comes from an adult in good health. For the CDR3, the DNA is TGTGCCAGCAGCCAATCGACAGGGGATCAGCCCCAGCATTTT. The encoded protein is CASSQSTGDQPQHF.